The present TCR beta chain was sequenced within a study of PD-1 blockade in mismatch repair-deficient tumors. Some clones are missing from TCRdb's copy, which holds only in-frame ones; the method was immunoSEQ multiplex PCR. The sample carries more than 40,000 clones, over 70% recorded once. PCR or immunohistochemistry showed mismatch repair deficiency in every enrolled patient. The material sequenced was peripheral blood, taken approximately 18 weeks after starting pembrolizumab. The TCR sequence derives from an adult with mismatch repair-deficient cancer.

In DNA form, the CDR3 reads TGTGCCTGGAGTGTAGAACAGGGGGGATATGAAAAACTGTTTTTT. As protein: CAWSVEQGGYEKLFF. The V and J genes are TRBV30 and TRBJ1-4; 8 nucleotides line up with TRBD1. Germline loops: CDR1 GTSNPN, CDR2 SVGIG (reference sequence). Germline trimming cut 0 bases from V and 6 bases from J; bases unmatched to any gene: 6. The CDR3 has 15 residues.